This T cell receptor beta chain was captured by sequencing in a study of OX40 agonist ivuxolimab in advanced cancers. Background on the study: Ivuxolimab was delivered to patients intravenously every 2 weeks at doses spanning 0.01 to 10 mg/kg. Hepatocellular carcinoma, melanoma, renal cell or head and neck cancer occurred in dose-escalation patients. Study results and limitations: Expanded peripheral T cells had an undetermined antigen specificity.

The assay was immunoSEQ multiplex PCR, and TCRdb's table has in-frame clones only and misses some. The table lists fewer than 55,000 clones, roughly nine tenths of them singletons. There are 13 residues in the CDR3. CDR1 SGHVS and CDR2 FQNEAQ come from the germline V gene. Trimming pared 5 bases from V and 5 bases from J, leaving 13 bases between. Concerning this clone: Its antigen is not identified.

At baseline, cycle 4 day 1, and cycle 7 day 1, blood was sampled. The specimen was CD4+ or CD8+ T cells sorted from blood, collected in a trial of the OX40 agonist ivuxolimab. The sequence was obtained from an adult with an advanced solid tumor such as melanoma, head and neck, liver or kidney cancer. J is TRBJ2-7 and V is TRBV7-8; D may be TRBD2 (6 bases). The CDR3 region has the DNA TGTGCCAGCAGCCAGACTAGTAGCGACGAGCAGTACTTC. Translating gives CASSQTSSDEQYF.